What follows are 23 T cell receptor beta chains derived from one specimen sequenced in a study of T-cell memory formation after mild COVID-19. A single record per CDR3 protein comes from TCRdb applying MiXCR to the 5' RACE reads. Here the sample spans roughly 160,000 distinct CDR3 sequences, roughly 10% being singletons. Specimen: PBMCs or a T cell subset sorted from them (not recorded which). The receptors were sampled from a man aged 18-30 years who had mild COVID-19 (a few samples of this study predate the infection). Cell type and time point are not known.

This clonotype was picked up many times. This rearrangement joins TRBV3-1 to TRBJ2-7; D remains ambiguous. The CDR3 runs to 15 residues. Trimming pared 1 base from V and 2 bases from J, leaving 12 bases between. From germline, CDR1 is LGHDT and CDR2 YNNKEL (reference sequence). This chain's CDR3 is CASSQGGLNPYEQYV. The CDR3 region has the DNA TGTGCCAGCAGCCAAGGGGGATTAAACCCCTACGAGCAGTACGTC.

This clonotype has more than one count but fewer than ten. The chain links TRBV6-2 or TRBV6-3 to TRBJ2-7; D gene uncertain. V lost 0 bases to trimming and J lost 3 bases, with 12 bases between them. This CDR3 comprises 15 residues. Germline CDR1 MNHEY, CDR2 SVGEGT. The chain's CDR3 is CASSYSKGGIYEQYF. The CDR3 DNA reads TGTGCCAGCAGTTACTCGAAAGGTGGTATCTACGAGCAGTACTTC.

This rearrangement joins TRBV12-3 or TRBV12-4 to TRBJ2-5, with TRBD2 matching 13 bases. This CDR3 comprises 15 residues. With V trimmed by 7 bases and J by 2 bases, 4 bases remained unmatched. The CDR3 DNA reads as TGTGCCAGCACCCCGGGACTAGCGGGGCAAGAGACCCAGTACTTC. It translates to CASTPGLAGQETQYF.

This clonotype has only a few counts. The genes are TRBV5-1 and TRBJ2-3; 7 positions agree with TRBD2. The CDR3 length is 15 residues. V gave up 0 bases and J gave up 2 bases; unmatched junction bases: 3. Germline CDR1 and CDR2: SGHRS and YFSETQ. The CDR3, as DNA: TGCGCCAGCAGCTTGGTTCTAGCGGACACAGATACGCAGTATTTT. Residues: CASSLVLADTDTQYF.

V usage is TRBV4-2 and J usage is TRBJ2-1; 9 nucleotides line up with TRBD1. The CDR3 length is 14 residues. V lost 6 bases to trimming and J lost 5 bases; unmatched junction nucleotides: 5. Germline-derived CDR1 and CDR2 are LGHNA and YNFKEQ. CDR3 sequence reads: CASRSTGGNNEQFF. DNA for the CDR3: TGTGCCAGCAGATCGACAGGGGGTAACAATGAGCAGTTCTTC.

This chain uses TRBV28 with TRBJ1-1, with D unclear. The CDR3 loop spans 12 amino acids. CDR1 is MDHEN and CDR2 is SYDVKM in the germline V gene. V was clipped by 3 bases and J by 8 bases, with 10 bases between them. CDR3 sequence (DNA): TGTGCCAGCAGTTTGGTCGGGGAAGAAGCTTTCTTT. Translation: CASSLVGEEAFF.

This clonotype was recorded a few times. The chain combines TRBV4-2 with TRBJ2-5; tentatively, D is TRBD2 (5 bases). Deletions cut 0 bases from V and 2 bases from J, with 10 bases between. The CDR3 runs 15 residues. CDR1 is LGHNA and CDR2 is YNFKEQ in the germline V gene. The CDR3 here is CASSQDLDFQETQYF. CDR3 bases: TGTGCCAGCAGCCAAGATCTGGACTTTCAAGAGACCCAGTACTTC.

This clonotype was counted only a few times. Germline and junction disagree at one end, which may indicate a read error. CDR3 DNA sequence: TGTGCCAGCAGCTCTCCGGGACTAGCGGAAAATTTT. Protein: CASSSPGLAENF. V gene TRBV7-2 combines with J gene TRBJ2-3; the match to TRBD2 covers 11 bases. The CDR3 totals 12 residues. Germline loops: CDR1 SGHTA, CDR2 FQGNSA.

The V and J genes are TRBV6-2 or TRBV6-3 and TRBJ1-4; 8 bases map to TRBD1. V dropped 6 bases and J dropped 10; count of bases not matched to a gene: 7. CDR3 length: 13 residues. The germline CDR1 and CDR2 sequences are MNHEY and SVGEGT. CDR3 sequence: CASSSGTGLKLFF. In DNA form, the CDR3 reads TGTGCCAGCAGCTCCGGGACAGGTTTAAAACTGTTTTTT.

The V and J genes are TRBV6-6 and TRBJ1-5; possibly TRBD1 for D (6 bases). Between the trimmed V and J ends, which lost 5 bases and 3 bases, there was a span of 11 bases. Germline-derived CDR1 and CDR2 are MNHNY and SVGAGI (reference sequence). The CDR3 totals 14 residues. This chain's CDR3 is CASSERQVNQPQHF. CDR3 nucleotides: TGTGCCAGCAGTGAACGACAGGTCAATCAGCCCCAGCATTTT.

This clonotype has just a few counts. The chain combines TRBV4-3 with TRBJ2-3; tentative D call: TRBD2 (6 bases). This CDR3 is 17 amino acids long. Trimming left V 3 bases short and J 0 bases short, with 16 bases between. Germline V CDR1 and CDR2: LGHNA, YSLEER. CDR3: CASSQFRGETSTDTQYF. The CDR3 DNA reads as TGCGCCAGCAGCCAGTTCCGCGGGGAGACTAGCACAGATACGCAGTATTTT.

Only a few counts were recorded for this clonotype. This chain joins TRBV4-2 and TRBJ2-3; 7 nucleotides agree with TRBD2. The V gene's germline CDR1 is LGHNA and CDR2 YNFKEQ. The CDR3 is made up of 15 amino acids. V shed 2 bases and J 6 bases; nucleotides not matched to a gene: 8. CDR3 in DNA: TGTGCCAGCAGCCAACCGGGACTACCTCGGGATACGCAGTATTTT. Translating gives CASSQPGLPRDTQYF.

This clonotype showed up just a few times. The CDR3 bases are TGCGCCAGCAGCTTGACAGGGGTTGAAGCTTTCTTT. It is translated as CASSLTGVEAFF. The rearrangement links TRBV5-1 to TRBJ1-1, with 7 bases that match TRBD1. The CDR3 is made up of 12 amino acids. J was trimmed by 7 bases and V by 1 base; bases with no gene match: 1. Germline V gene sequence: CDR1 SGHRS, CDR2 YFSETQ.

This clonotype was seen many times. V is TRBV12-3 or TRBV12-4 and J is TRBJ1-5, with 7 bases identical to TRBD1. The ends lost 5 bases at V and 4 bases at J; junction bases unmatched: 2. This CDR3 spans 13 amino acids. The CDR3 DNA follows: TGTGCCAGCAGTGCACAGGGGAATCAGCCCCAGCATTTT. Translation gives CASSAQGNQPQHF.

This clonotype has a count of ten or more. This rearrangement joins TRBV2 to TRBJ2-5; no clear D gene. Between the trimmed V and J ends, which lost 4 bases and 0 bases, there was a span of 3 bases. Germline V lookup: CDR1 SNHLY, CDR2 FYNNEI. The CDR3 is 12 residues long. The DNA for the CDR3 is TGTGCCAGCAGTGCGTACCAAGAGACCCAGTACTTC. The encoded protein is CASSAYQETQYF.

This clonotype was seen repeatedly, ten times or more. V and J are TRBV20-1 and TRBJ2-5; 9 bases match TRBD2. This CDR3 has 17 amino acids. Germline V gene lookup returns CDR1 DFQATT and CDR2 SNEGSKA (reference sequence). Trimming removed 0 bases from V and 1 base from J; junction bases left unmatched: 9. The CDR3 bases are TGCAGTGCTAGAGATTTTGGCCAGCGGGGGGCCCAAGAGACCCAGTACTTC. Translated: CSARDFGQRGAQETQYF.

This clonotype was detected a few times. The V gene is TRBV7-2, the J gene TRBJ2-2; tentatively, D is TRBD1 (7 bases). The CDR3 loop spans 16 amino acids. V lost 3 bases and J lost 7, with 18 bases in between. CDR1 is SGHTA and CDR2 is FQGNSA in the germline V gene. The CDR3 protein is CASSFRDSSGVGELFF. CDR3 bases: TGTGCCAGCAGCTTCCGGGACAGCTCGGGAGTCGGGGAGCTGTTTTTT. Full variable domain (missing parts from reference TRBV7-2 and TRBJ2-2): GAGVSQSPSNKVTEKGKDVELRCDPISGHTALYWYRQSLGQGLEFLIYFQGNSAPDKSGLPSDRFSAERTGGSVSTLTIQRTQQEDSAVYLCASSFRDSSGVGELFFGEGSRLTVL.

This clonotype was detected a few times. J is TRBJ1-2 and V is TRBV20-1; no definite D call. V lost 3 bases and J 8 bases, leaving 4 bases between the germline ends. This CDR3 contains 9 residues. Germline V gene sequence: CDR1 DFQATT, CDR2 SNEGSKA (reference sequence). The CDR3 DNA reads TGCAGTGCTAGTTTCGGCTACACCTTC. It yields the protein CSASFGYTF.

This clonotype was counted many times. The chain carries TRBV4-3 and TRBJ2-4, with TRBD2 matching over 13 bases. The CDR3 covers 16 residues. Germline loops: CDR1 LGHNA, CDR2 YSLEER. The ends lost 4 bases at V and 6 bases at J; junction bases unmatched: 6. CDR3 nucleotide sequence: TGCGCCAGCAGCCCTGGACTAGCGGGAGACGTAAACATTCAGTACTTC. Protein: CASSPGLAGDVNIQYF.

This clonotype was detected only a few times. CDR3 DNA: TGTGCCAGCAGCTTAGATTTGGGTGGAACTGAAGCTTTCTTT. The encoded protein is CASSLDLGGTEAFF. The chain carries TRBV11-2 and TRBJ1-1; unclear D gene. The CDR3 extends over 14 amino acids. With 0 bases removed from V and 5 bases from J, the gap between germline ends came to 10 bases. Germline V gene sequence: CDR1 SGHAT, CDR2 FQNNGV.

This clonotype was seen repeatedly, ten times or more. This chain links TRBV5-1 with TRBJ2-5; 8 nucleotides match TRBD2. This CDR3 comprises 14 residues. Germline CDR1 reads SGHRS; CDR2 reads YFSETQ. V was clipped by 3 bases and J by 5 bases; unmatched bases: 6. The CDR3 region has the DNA TGCGCCAGCAGCTCGGATACGGGAGGGGAGACCCAGTACTTC. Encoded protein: CASSSDTGGETQYF.

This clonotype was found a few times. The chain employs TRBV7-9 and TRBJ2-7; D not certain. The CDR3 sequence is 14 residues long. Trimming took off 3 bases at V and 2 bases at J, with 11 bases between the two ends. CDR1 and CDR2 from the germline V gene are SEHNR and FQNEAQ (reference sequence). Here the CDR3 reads CASSFAGGTYEQYV. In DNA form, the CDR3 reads TGTGCCAGCAGCTTTGCCGGCGGCACCTACGAGCAGTACGTC.

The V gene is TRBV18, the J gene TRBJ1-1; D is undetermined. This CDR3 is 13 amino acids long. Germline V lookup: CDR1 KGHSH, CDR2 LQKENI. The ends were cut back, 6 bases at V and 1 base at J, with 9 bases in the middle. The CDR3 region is CASSEGGNTEAFF. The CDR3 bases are TGTGCCAGCTCCGAGGGCGGGAACACTGAAGCTTTCTTT.